What follows are 12 T cell receptor beta chains derived from one specimen sequenced in a study of blood T cells in healthy people across ages. Together with a sample-barcoded 5' primer, a J-beta primer mix was included in a second PCR lasting about 7 to 12 cycles. MiXCR, applied by TCRdb to the 5' RACE reads, yields one record per CDR3 protein. The sample lists just under 750,000 distinct CDR3 sequences; 22% were seen once. The material sequenced was blood. These receptors were taken from a man between 65 and 80 years old in good health.

This clonotype occurred a few times. The chain links TRBV6-5 to TRBJ2-5, with 8 bases matching TRBD2. The CDR3 loop spans 16 amino acids. Per germline, CDR1 MNHEY and CDR2 SVGAGI. The V and J ends lost 2 bases and 4 bases, in that order; junction bases with no gene match: 9. For the CDR3, the DNA is TGTGCCAGCAGTTACGGGTTTAGCGGGGATGGAGAGACCCAGTACTTC. Its protein is CASSYGFSGDGETQYF.

The genes are TRBV14 and TRBJ1-2; D is ambiguous. The ends were cut back, 4 bases at V and 2 bases at J, with 8 bases in the middle. The CDR3 covers 13 residues. CDR1 is SGHDN and CDR2 is FVKESK in the germline V gene. The CDR3 coding sequence is TGTGCCAGCAGCCGTGAGGAGAACTATGGCTACACCTTC. Its translation: CASSREENYGYTF.

J is TRBJ1-4 and V is TRBV2; 7 bases agree with TRBD1. Germline-derived CDR1 and CDR2 are SNHLY and FYNNEI. CDR3 size: 15 residues. J lost 4 bases, V lost 6 bases, and 8 bases had no gene match. CDR3 protein: CASSVTGTYNEKLFF. The CDR3 DNA sequence: TGTGCCAGCAGCGTGACAGGGACTTATAATGAAAAACTGTTTTTT.

Points on this clonotype: Relative to the germline gene, one junction end is altered; a read error may explain this. The chain employs TRBV20-1 and TRBJ2-3; 10 nucleotides agree with TRBD2. Per germline, CDR1 DFQATT and CDR2 SNEGSKA (reference sequence). This CDR3 has 16 residues. CDR3 region: CRADSGRLLVTDAQYF. CDR3 DNA sequence: TGCAGGGCCGATAGCGGGAGGCTGCTTGTCACAGATGCGCAGTATTTT.

This clonotype was recorded a few times. The chain joins TRBV28 to TRBJ2-7, with 11 positions matching TRBD2. Unmatched junction bases numbered 5, after V lost 4 bases and J lost 0 bases. Germline loops: CDR1 MDHEN, CDR2 SYDVKM. CDR3 length equals 16 residues. DNA of the CDR3: TGTGCCAGCAGTTGGCATAGCGGGAGGGTCTCCTACGAGCAGTACTTC. Its protein product is CASSWHSGRVSYEQYF.

This clonotype was recorded many times. V is TRBV10-3 and J is TRBJ2-1; the D gene is possibly TRBD2 (7 bases). The CDR3 contains 17 residues. Germline CDR1 is ENHRY and CDR2 is SYGVKD. V gave up 3 bases and J gave up 5 bases, with 20 bases separating them. Written as DNA, the CDR3 is TGTGCCATCAGTGACCCCGTTAAGGGGAGGGGGGACAATGAGCAGTTCTTC. Protein sequence: CAISDPVKGRGDNEQFF.

This clonotype showed up just a few times. The chain joins TRBV7-9 to TRBJ2-3, with 10 bases matching TRBD1. V lost 5 bases to trimming and J lost 5 bases; unmatched junction nucleotides: 7. Germline CDR1 is SEHNR and CDR2 is FQNEAQ (reference sequence). The CDR3 is made up of 15 amino acids. CDR3 in amino acids: CASSTSGTGVDTQYF. The DNA for the CDR3 is TGTGCCAGCAGCACCTCCGGGACAGGGGTAGATACGCAGTATTTT.

This rearrangement joins TRBV3-1 to TRBJ2-3, with 11 bases matching TRBD2. In germline, CDR1 is LGHDT, CDR2 YNNKEL (reference sequence). J gave up 2 bases and V 5 bases, and 9 bases lay outside the gene matches. The CDR3 loop spans 17 amino acids. The CDR3: CASSGNLAGGNTDTQYF. CDR3 coding DNA: TGTGCCAGCAGCGGAAACCTAGCGGGGGGTAACACAGATACGCAGTATTTT.

This chain uses TRBV5-1 with TRBJ2-5; 10 bases line up with TRBD2. There are 14 residues in the CDR3. CDR1 SGHRS and CDR2 YFSETQ come from the germline V gene. Trimming took 7 bases from V and 5 from J; bases not matched to a gene: 8. CDR3 nucleotides: TGCGCCAGCGGGGATCTAGCGGGAGACGAGACCCAGTACTTC. Translating it yields CASGDLAGDETQYF.

This chain connects TRBV18 to TRBJ1-1; D gene ambiguous. The CDR3 is 14 residues long. Germline CDR1 KGHSH, CDR2 LQKENI. Trimming left V 6 bases short and J 1 base short, with 12 bases between. In DNA form, the CDR3 reads TGTGCCAGCTCCCCGGGGAGGTGGAACACTGAAGCTTTCTTT. Translated: CASSPGRWNTEAFF.

The chain couples TRBV5-5 to TRBJ1-5, with D possibly matching TRBD1 (5 bases). With 1 base removed from V and 2 bases from J, the gap between germline ends came to 13 bases. The CDR3 is made up of 16 amino acids. Per germline, CDR1 SGHKS and CDR2 YYEKEE (reference sequence). CDR3 residues: CASSLLGPRGNQPQHF. Here the CDR3 DNA reads TGTGCCAGCAGCTTGTTGGGGCCCCGGGGCAATCAGCCCCAGCATTTT.

This clonotype was seen ten or more times. This chain connects TRBV12-3 or TRBV12-4 to TRBJ2-3; D not resolved. This CDR3 spans 13 amino acids. V was pared by 2 bases and J by 3 bases, with 6 bases between. The CDR3: CASSLTGTDTQYF. CDR3 nucleotides: TGTGCCAGCAGTTTAACTGGGACAGATACGCAGTATTTT.